This T cell receptor (beta chain) was recovered during a study of blood T cell repertoires in COVID-19. Study as a whole: Samples came from the United States, Italy and Spain, spanning acute and convalescent COVID-19. T cells, B-cell-depleted T cells, or PBMCs supplied cDNA or gDNA.

Per the authors' pipeline: Reference gene primer amplification gave nucleated cell count estimates. Assay used: immunoSEQ multiplex PCR; TCRdb lists only in-frame clones, some missing. Clonal size and the V and J genes are those of that table, whereas D and trimming came from the DNA. Here the sample spans around 62,000 clones, 80% to 95% being singletons. Trimming left V 0 bases short and J 3 bases short, with 11 bases between. Looked up from germline, CDR1 is SGHRS and CDR2 is YFSETQ. CDR3 size: 15 residues. This sequence originates from a man between 65 and 80 years old with active COVID-19. Specimen: peripheral blood. This chain connects TRBV5-1 to TRBJ2-3, with D perhaps TRBD1 (6 bases). The CDR3 spells CASSLGGHSTDTQYF. In DNA, the CDR3 is TGCGCCAGCAGCTTGGGGGGACACTCGACAGATACGCAGTATTTT.